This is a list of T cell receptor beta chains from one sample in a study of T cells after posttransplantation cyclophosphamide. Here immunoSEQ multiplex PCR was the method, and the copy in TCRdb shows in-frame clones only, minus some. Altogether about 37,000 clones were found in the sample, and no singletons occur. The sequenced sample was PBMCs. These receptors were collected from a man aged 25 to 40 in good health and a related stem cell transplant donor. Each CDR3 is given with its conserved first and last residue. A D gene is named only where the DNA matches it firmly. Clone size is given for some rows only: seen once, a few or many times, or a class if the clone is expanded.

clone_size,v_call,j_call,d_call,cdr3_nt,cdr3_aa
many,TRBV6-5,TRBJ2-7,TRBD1,TGTGCCAGCCGGACAGGGGGTTCCTACGAGCAGTACTTC,CASRTGGSYEQYF
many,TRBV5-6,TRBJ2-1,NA,TGTGCCAGCAGCTTGTCCCACTACAATGAGCAGTTCTTC,CASSLSHYNEQFF
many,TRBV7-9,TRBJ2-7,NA,TGTGCCAGCAGCTTAAGGGGAGGTGACTACGAGCAGTACTTC,CASSLRGGDYEQYF
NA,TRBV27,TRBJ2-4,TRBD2,TGTGCCAGCAGTTTATCGTCGGGGGGAAACATTCAGTACTTC,CASSLSSGGNIQYF
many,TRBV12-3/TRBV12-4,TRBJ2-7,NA,TGTGCCAGCAGTTTCGACTCCTACTCTAAGGAGGAGTACTTC,CASSFDSYSKEEYF
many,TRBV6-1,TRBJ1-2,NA,TGTGCCAGCGACAGGTCATATGGCTACACCTTC,CASDRSYGYTF
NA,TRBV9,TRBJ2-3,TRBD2,TGTGCCAGCAGTGGACTAGCGGGGGGGACAGATACGCAGTATTTT,CASSGLAGGTDTQYF
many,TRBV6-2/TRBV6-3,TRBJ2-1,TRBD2,TGTGCCAGCACCAACGGGGGGGGAATTCGGCAGTTCTTC,CASTNGGGIRQFF
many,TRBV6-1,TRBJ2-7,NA,TGTGCCAGCAGTGAAGACAGTTCCTACGAGCAGTACTTC,CASSEDSSYEQYF
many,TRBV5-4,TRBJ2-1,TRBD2,TGTGCCAGCTCCCCGGAGCGGGGGGGAAGTCATGAGCAGTTCTTC,CASSPERGGSHEQFF
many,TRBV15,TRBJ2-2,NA,TGTGCCACCAGCAGAGATATGACAGCGAACACCGGGGAGCTGTTTTTT,CATSRDMTANTGELFF
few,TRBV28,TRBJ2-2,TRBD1,TGTGCCAGCAGTAAAGGGGGCGCAGGCACCGGGGAGCTGTTTTTT,CASSKGGAGTGELFF
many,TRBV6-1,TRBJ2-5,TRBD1,TGTGCCAGCAGTGAAGGGTTATGGACAGGGTACTTC,CASSEGLWTGYF
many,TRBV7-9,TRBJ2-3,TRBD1,TGTGCCAGCAGCCCTCGGGACAGGGGAACAGATACGCAGTATTTT,CASSPRDRGTDTQYF
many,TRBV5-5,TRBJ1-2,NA,TGTGCCAGCAGCCCAAGGACGGACTTACCATTCTATGGCTACACCTTC,CASSPRTDLPFYGYTF
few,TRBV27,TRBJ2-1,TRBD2,TGTGCCAGCAGTTTTCATCCTCGTGAACTAGCGGGGGGGCGAGGGCCTTACAATGAGCAGTTCTTC,CASSFHPRELAGGRGPYNEQFF
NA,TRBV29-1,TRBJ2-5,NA,TGCAGCGTTGCGGGGGGCCCCGGGGCCCAGTACTTC,CSVAGGPGAQYF
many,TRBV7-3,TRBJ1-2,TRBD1,TGTGCCAGCAGCTTAAGACAGGGTGCTGGCTACACCTTC,CASSLRQGAGYTF
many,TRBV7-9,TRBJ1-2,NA,TGTGCCAGCAGCTCACCGGGACTTAGTTCCTATGGCTACACCTTC,CASSSPGLSSYGYTF
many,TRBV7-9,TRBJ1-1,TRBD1,TGTGCCAGCAGCTTAGGGACCGGGACAGGGATAGCTTTCTTT,CASSLGTGTGIAFF
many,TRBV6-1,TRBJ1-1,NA,TGTGCCAGCACCCCCAAGATGGGGGGCACTGAAGCTTTCTTT,CASTPKMGGTEAFF
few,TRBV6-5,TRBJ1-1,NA,TGTGCCAGCAGTTACGGGGCAGGCTTGAACACTGAAGCTTTCTTT,CASSYGAGLNTEAFF
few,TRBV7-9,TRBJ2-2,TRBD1,TGTGCCAGCAGCCGGGACAGGGGCCTCGCGAACACCGGGGAGCTGTTTTTT,CASSRDRGLANTGELFF
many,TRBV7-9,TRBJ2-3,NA,TGTGCCAGCAGCTTAGTCTCTGCGGGACTCTATTCTCGTGGAGATACGCAGTATTTT,CASSLVSAGLYSRGDTQYF
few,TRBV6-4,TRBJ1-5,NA,TGTGCCAGCAGTCCCTCTTATGGCAATCAGCCCCAGCATTTT,CASSPSYGNQPQHF
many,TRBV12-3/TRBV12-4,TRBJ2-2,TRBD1,TGTGCCAGCAGTGAGATTGGGACAGGGGCCACCGGGGAGCTGTTTTTT,CASSEIGTGATGELFF
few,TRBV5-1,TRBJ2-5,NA,TGCGCCAGCAGCTTGGCCGCGGGGATTCAAGAGACCCAGTACTTC,CASSLAAGIQETQYF
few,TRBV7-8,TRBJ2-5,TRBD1,TGTGCCAGCAGCGCCTACGGGACAGCTCAAGAGACCCAGTACTTC,CASSAYGTAQETQYF
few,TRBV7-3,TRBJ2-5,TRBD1,TGTGCCAGCAGCCCGACAGGGACCTCCCAAGAGACCCAGTACTTC,CASSPTGTSQETQYF
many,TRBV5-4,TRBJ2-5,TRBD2,TGTGCCAGCAGCCCCGGACTAGCGGGGGAGCAAGAGACCCAGTACTTC,CASSPGLAGEQETQYF
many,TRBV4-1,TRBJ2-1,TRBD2,TGCGCCAGCAGCCAGGATCCCGGGACTAGCCTTTACAATGAGCAGTTCTTC,CASSQDPGTSLYNEQFF
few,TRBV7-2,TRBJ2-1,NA,TGTGCCAGCAGCCCCAGGCCCGGTCCCAATGAGCAGTTCTTC,CASSPRPGPNEQFF
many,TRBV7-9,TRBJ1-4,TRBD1,TGTGCCAGCAGCCGGGGGACAGGGCCTAATGAAAAACTGTTTTTT,CASSRGTGPNEKLFF
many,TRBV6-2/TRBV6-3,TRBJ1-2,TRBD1,TGTGCCAGCAATCCGGACAGGGGAAATGGCTACACCTTC,CASNPDRGNGYTF
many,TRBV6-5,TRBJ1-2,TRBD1,TGTGCCAGCAGTCGTCGGGACAGCTACTATGGCTACACCTTC,CASSRRDSYYGYTF
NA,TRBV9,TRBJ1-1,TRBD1,TGTGCCAGCAGCGTCGACCCCGCGGGACAGCAGAACACTGAAGCTTTCTTT,CASSVDPAGQQNTEAFF
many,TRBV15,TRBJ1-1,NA,TGTGCCACCAGCTCTAGTCTCACTGGGACTGAAGCTTTCTTT,CATSSSLTGTEAFF
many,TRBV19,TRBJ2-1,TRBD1,TGTGCCAGTAGTACGGGACAGGCCGTCTACAATGAGCAGTTCTTC,CASSTGQAVYNEQFF
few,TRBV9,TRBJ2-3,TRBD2,TGTGCCAGCAGCGTTCTAAGCGGGGGGACAGATACGCAGTATTTT,CASSVLSGGTDTQYF
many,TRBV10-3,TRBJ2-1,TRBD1,TGTGCCATCAGTGTTGGACAGGGGGCCTACAATGAGCAGTTCTTC,CAISVGQGAYNEQFF